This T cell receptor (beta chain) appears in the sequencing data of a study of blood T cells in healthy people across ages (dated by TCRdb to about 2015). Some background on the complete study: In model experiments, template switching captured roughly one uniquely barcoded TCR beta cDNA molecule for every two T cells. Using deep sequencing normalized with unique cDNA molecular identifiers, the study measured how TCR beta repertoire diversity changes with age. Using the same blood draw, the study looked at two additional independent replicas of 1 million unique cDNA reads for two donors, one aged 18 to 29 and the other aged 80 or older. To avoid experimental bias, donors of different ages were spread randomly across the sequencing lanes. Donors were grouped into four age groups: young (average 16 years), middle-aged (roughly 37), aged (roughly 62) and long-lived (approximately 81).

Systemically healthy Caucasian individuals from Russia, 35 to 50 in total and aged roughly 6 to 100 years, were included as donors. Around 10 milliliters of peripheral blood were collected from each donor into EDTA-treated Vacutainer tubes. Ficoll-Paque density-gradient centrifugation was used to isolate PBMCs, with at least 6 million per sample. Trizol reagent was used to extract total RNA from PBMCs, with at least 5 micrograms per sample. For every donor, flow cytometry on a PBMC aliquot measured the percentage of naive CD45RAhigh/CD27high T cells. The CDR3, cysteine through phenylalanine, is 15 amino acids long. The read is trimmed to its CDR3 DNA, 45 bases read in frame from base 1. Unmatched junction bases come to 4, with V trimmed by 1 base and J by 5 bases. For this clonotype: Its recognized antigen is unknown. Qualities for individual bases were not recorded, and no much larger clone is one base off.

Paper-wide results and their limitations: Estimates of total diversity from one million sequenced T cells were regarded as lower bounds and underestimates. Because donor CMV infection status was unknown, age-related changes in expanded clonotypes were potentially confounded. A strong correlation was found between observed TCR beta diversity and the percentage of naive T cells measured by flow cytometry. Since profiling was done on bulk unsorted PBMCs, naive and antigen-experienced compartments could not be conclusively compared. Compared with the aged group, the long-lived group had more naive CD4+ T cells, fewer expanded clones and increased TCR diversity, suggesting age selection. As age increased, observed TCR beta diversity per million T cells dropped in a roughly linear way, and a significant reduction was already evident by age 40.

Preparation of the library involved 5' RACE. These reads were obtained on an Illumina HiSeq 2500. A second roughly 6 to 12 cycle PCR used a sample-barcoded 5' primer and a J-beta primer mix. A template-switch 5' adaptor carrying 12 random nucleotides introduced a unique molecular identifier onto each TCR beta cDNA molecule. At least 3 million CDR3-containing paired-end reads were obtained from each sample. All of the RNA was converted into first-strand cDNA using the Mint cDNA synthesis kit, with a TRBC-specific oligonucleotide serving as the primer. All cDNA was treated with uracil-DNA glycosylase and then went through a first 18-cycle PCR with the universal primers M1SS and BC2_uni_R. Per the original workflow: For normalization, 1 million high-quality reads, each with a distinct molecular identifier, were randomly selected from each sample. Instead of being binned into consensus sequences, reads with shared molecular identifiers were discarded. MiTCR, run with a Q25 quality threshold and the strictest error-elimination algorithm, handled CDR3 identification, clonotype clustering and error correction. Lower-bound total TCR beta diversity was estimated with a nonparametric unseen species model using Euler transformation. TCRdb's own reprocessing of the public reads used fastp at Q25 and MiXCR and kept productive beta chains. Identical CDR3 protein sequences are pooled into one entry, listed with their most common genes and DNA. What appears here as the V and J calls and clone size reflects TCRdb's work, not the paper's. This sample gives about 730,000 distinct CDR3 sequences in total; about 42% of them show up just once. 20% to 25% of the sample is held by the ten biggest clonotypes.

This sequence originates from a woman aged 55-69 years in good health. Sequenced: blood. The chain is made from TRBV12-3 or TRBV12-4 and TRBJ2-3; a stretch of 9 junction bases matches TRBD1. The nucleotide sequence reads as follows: TGTGCCAGCAGTTTAGATGGGACAGGGCAAGATACGCAGTATTTT. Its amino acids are CASSLDGTGQDTQYF.